These T cell receptor beta chains were read from a single sample in a study of cytomegalovirus exposure and HLA in healthy donors. The repertoire was sequenced with immunoSEQ multiplex PCR; TCRdb's copy has only in-frame clones and lacks some. The repertoire has 150,000 to 160,000 clones, roughly 80% of them found once; the top ten carry roughly 7.1%. The sample taken for sequencing was PBMCs. Source of these receptors: a man aged 30 to 39 in good health and CMV-seropositive. The CDR3 runs from the conserved cysteine through the conserved F or W. The order of the fields is V gene, clone size, J gene, D gene, CDR3 protein, CDR3 DNA. The D gene is left open where the match is weak. Some rows have no size entry. The others give once, few or many, or a class for an expanded clone.

TRBV29-1,-,TRBJ1-1,-,CSFTEVVDTEAFF,TGCAGCTTTACCGAGGTGGTGGACACTGAAGCTTTCTTT
TRBV19,-,TRBJ2-5,TRBD2,CASSMQRGAKTQYF,TGTGCCAGTAGTATGCAGCGGGGGGCTAAGACCCAGTACTTC
TRBV7-2,few,TRBJ2-7,TRBD2,CASSGTSVYEQYF,TGTGCCAGCAGCGGGACTAGCGTCTACGAGCAGTACTTC
TRBV6-1,-,TRBJ1-5,TRBD1,CATGPGQGARQPQHF,TGTGCCACCGGACCGGGACAGGGGGCAAGGCAGCCCCAGCATTTT
TRBV10-2,-,TRBJ1-3,TRBD1,CASSEQQGVYGNTIYF,TGCGCCAGCAGTGAGCAGCAGGGGGTTTACGGAAACACCATATATTTT
TRBV27,-,TRBJ2-5,TRBD2,CASSLSRGGAGETQYF,TGTGCCAGCAGTTTATCTCGCGGGGGGGCCGGGGAGACCCAGTACTTC
TRBV27,-,TRBJ2-5,TRBD1,CASSLSRTGGYETQYF,TGTGCCAGCAGTTTATCGAGGACAGGGGGTTACGAGACCCAGTACTTC
TRBV13,-,TRBJ1-1,TRBD1,CASTRQGHSEAFF,TGTGCCAGCACACGACAGGGCCACTCTGAAGCTTTCTTT
TRBV11-1,-,TRBJ1-3,-,CASGSFAGNTIYF,TGTGCCAGCGGGAGCTTCGCGGGAAACACCATATATTTT
TRBV7-9,-,TRBJ1-5,-,CASSLAGPLNQPQHF,TGTGCCAGCAGCTTAGCGGGGCCCTTGAATCAGCCCCAGCATTTT
TRBV15,-,TRBJ1-4,-,CATSRDGSKNEKLFF,TGTGCCACCAGCAGAGATGGGAGTAAAAATGAAAAACTGTTTTTT
TRBV27,few,TRBJ1-2,-,CASSLSRQGTGYTF,TGTGCCAGCAGTTTATCGAGGCAGGGGACCGGCTACACCTTC
TRBV28,-,TRBJ2-1,-,CASSSFDAGTGKYNEQFF,TGTGCCAGCAGTTCGTTCGACGCCGGGACTGGCAAATACAATGAGCAGTTCTTC
TRBV30,once,TRBJ1-5,TRBD1,CAWSRTGRGQPQHF,TGTGCCTGGAGCCGGACAGGGAGAGGTCAGCCCCAGCATTTT
TRBV4-1,-,TRBJ2-6,-,CASSQESVLGPSGANVLTF,TGCGCCAGCAGCCAAGAGTCAGTCCTAGGCCCCTCTGGGGCCAACGTCCTGACTTTC
TRBV7-8,few,TRBJ2-6,-,CASSHPRAGANVLTF,TGTGCCAGCAGCCACCCCAGGGCTGGGGCCAACGTCCTGACTTTC
TRBV11-2,few,TRBJ2-3,-,CASSLSTTKTDTQYF,TGTGCCAGCAGCTTATCTACCACGAAAACAGATACGCAGTATTTT
TRBV4-3,-,TRBJ1-1,-,CASSLKYREMNTEAFF,TGCGCCAGCAGCCTAAAGTACAGGGAAATGAACACTGAAGCTTTCTTT
TRBV7-9,-,TRBJ1-4,TRBD1,CACSRQGWAPDEKLFF,TGTGCCTGCAGCAGACAGGGTTGGGCCCCGGATGAAAAACTGTTTTTT
TRBV6-5,-,TRBJ2-1,TRBD2,CASLPSGGFNEQFF,TGTGCCAGCCTTCCTAGCGGGGGGTTCAATGAGCAGTTCTTC
TRBV7-2,-,TRBJ2-3,TRBD2,CASSIIVTSGVTDTQYF,TGTGCCAGCAGCATAATCGTGACTAGCGGGGTTACAGATACGCAGTATTTT
TRBV6-5,-,TRBJ1-2,TRBD1,CASSYSGTGRSGYTF,TGTGCCAGCAGTTACTCGGGGACAGGGCGGAGTGGCTACACCTTC
TRBV7-3,once,TRBJ2-5,TRBD2,CASSLIGRLAQETQYF,TGTGCCAGCAGCTTAATAGGGCGACTAGCCCAAGAGACCCAGTACTTC
TRBV19,few,TRBJ2-7,-,CASSIGGPVLDEQYF,TGTGCCAGTAGTATTGGTGGGCCCGTATTGGACGAGCAGTACTTC
TRBV18,-,TRBJ1-5,TRBD1,CASSATGTDNQPQHF,TGTGCCAGCTCGGCAACCGGGACAGACAATCAGCCCCAGCATTTT
TRBV7-2,-,TRBJ1-4,-,CASRRGTEKLFF,TGTGCCAGCAGACGGGGGACTGAAAAACTGTTTTTT
TRBV5-8,-,TRBJ1-1,-,CASSRQPNTEAFF,TGTGCCAGCAGCAGACAGCCGAACACTGAAGCTTTCTTT
TRBV6-5,-,TRBJ2-1,-,CASSYGGASYNEQFF,TGTGCCAGCAGTTACGGGGGGGCTTCCTACAATGAGCAGTTCTTC